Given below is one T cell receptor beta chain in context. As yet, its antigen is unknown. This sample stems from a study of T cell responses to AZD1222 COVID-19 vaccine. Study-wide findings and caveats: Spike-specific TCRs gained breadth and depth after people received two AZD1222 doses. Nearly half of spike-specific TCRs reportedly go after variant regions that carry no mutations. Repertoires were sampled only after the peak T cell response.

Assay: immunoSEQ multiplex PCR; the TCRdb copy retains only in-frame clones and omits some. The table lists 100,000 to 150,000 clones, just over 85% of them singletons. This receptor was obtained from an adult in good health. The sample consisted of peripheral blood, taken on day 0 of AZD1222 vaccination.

The CDR3 coding sequence is TGTGCCAGTAGTGGGACAGGGTCCTACAATGAGCAGTTCTTC. Translation: CASSGTGSYNEQFF. The V and J genes are TRBV19 and TRBJ2-1; 9 positions match TRBD1. Germline values: CDR1 LNHDA, CDR2 SQIVND (reference sequence). The CDR3 covers 14 residues. Unmatched junction bases numbered 0, after V lost 5 bases and J lost 1 base.